The next 9 T cell receptor beta chains were all read from a single sample in a study of shared clonotypes between healthy human individuals. Assay: immunoSEQ multiplex PCR; the TCRdb copy retains only in-frame clones and omits some. The table lists about 1 million clones, around 74% of them singletons. Sample: memory CD4+ T cells sorted from blood. Described subset: CD45RA-negative fraction. These receptors all come from a man aged 18 to 29 in good health.

The rearrangement uses TRBV5-1 and TRBJ2-5; the D gene could be TRBD1 or TRBD2 (6 bases each). Germline loops: CDR1 SGHRS, CDR2 YFSETQ. The CDR3 spans 15 residues. With 0 bases removed from V and 4 bases from J, the gap between germline ends came to 13 bases. CDR3 in amino acids: CASSLVDGGGETQYF. The CDR3 DNA is TGCGCCAGCAGCTTGGTGGACGGGGGCGGAGAGACCCAGTACTTC.

Here the CDR3 reads CASSSYQGQYNEQFF. The CDR3 region has the DNA TGTGCCAGCAGCTCATACCAAGGACAGTACAATGAGCAGTTCTTC. This sequence joins TRBV27 and TRBJ2-1, with a weak D call TRBD1 (6 bases). CDR1 is MNHEY and CDR2 is SMNVEV in the germline V gene (reference sequence). The CDR3 has 15 residues. V was cut by 6 bases and J by 4 bases, with 16 bases left in between.

This clone was detected ten times or more. The J gene is TRBJ2-1, the V gene TRBV5-1; 7 bases agree with TRBD1. Trimming removed 4 bases from V and 4 bases from J; junction bases left unmatched: 8. This CDR3 has 15 amino acids. Germline assignment: CDR1 SGHRS and CDR2 YFSETQ. For the CDR3, the DNA is TGCGCCAGCAGCATCTCGGGACAGCTTTACAATGAGCAGTTCTTC. Protein: CASSISGQLYNEQFF.

The chain couples TRBV5-1 to TRBJ1-2, with D perhaps TRBD1 (6 bases). Germline CDR1 reads SGHRS; CDR2 reads YFSETQ. The CDR3 is 14 amino acids. Trimming took 3 bases from V and 6 from J, leaving 15 bases between them. The CDR3 bases are TGCGCCAGCAGCTCCGAGGGGGGGGCCCATGGCTACACCTTC. Translated: CASSSEGGAHGYTF.

This clone was seen just once. The rearrangement joins TRBV6-1 to TRBJ2-4, with D uncertain. Germline V gives CDR1 MNHNS, CDR2 SASEGT. Trimming stripped 2 bases from V and 5 bases from J, with 13 bases between. The CDR3 spans 15 residues. CDR3 in amino acids: CASSEIRIFQNIQYF. Here the CDR3 DNA reads TGTGCCAGCAGTGAAATTAGGATTTTTCAAAACATTCAGTACTTC.

This clone was counted many times. The sample has other DNA sequences that encode this CDR3 too. The chain recombines TRBV7-2 with TRBJ2-7; TRBD2 matches at 11 bases. The germline gives CDR1 SGHTA, CDR2 FQGNSA. This CDR3 has 16 residues. V lost 4 bases and J lost 3; bases outside the gene matches: 8. CDR3 protein: CASSSGLAGNIYEQYF. The DNA for the CDR3 is TGTGCCAGCAGCTCCGGACTAGCGGGTAATATCTACGAGCAGTACTTC. Full variable domain (missing parts from reference TRBV7-2 and TRBJ2-7): GAGVSQSPSNKVTEKGKDVELRCDPISGHTALYWYRQSLGQGLEFLIYFQGNSAPDKSGLPSDRFSAERTGGSVSTLTIQRTQQEDSAVYLCASSSGLAGNIYEQYFGPGTRLTVT.

This clone has at least ten counts. The chain joins TRBV7-2 to TRBJ1-5; a weak D match, TRBD1 (6 bases). The CDR3 is 13 residues long. V shed 7 bases and J shed 3 bases, with 10 bases lying between them. Looked up from germline, CDR1 is SGHTA and CDR2 is FQGNSA. The CDR3: CASIRDINQPQHF. The CDR3 DNA reads as TGTGCCAGCATCCGGGACATCAATCAGCCCCAGCATTTT.

In regard to this clone: Just one base apart from a much larger clone, this may be a read error. The rearrangement uses TRBV27 and TRBJ1-2, with 8 bases aligning to TRBD1. After removal of 6 bases from V and 3 bases from J, the junction contained 3 bases not matched to a gene. Germline CDR1 reads MNHEY; CDR2 reads SMNVEV (reference sequence). The CDR3 is made up of 13 amino acids. CDR3 DNA sequence: TGTGCCAGCAGCCCGGACAGGGACTATGGCTACACCTTC. Its translation: CASSPDRDYGYTF.

The chain carries TRBV5-1 and TRBJ2-2; D is possibly TRBD1 (6 bases). Germline V gene sequence: CDR1 SGHRS, CDR2 YFSETQ. The length of the CDR3 is 15 residues. V lost 3 bases to trimming and J lost 5 bases, with 14 bases between them. The CDR3 sequence is CASSSTMTGTGELFF. The CDR3 DNA reads TGCGCCAGCAGCTCTACAATGACAGGTACCGGGGAGCTGTTTTTT.